The clone carrying this TCR beta chain was detected once. The target antigen is unknown. The study ran its PCR with 60 Vbeta and 13 Jbeta primers. TCRdb keeps only in-frame clones here, not all; method: immunoSEQ multiplex PCR. The repertoire has around 150,000 clones, roughly 80% of them found once; the top ten carry more than 4%. Per the germline V gene, CDR1 is MNHEY and CDR2 is SMNVEV (reference sequence). The CDR3 is made up of 14 amino acids. V shed 5 bases, J shed 5 bases, and the junction held 6 bases outside the gene matches. The data are from a study of cytomegalovirus exposure and HLA in healthy donors. The wider study: Genotyping showed around 80% of hundreds of donors falling in the Caucasian-associated ancestry cluster.

General study findings and limits: Later on, a genetic analysis was performed. It linked a missense variant in DCLRE1C with V- and J-gene trimming of TCR beta. About 87% or about 30% of the time was how often most TCR beta V segments were productive, according to an earlier analysis. Follow-up analysis found HLA locus-dependent TCR association rates, highest for DRB1 and lowest for HLA-C.

The sequencing input was PBMCs. The clonotype comes from a woman between 35 and 50 years old in good health and CMV-seropositive. This chain connects TRBV27 to TRBJ2-5; 9 bases align to TRBD1. The CDR3: CASSPGTGLETQYF. The CDR3 DNA follows: TGTGCCAGCAGTCCGGGGACAGGGTTGGAGACCCAGTACTTC.